The 32 T cell receptor beta chains below were found in one sample sequenced in a study of blood T cell repertoires in COVID-19. Profiled with immunoSEQ multiplex PCR; TCRdb holds only in-frame clones, not every one. The sample lists about 110,000 clones; 87% were seen once. Sample: peripheral blood. The receptors shown here come from a human donor in a cohort sampled during active COVID-19.

The V call is TRBV12-5, the J call TRBJ1-1, with 9 nucleotides matching TRBD1. Germline lookup yields CDR1 LGHNT and CDR2 FRNRAP. Unmatched junction bases numbered 1, after V lost 1 base and J lost 4 bases. The CDR3 length is 14 residues. Here the CDR3 reads CASGLGTGVTEAFF. CDR3 coding DNA: TGTGCTAGTGGTTTGGGGACAGGGGTCACTGAAGCTTTCTTT.

The chain recombines TRBV6-5 with TRBJ2-2; 7 nucleotides match TRBD2. The CDR3 is made up of 14 amino acids. The germline CDR1 and CDR2 sequences are MNHEY and SVGAGI. Unmatched junction bases numbered 6, after V lost 11 bases and J lost 0 bases. The CDR3 spells CAVRGEANTGELFF. The CDR3 DNA follows: TGTGCCGTACGGGGGGAAGCGAACACCGGGGAGCTGTTTTTT.

The J gene is TRBJ2-7, the V gene TRBV5-1, with D perhaps matching TRBD1 (7 bases). Germline V gives CDR1 SGHRS, CDR2 YFSETQ. V shed 2 bases and J shed 7 bases, with 13 bases lying between them. This CDR3 is 13 amino acids long. CDR3 sequence: CASSFVQGGEQYF. In DNA, the CDR3 is TGCGCCAGCAGCTTCGTCCAGGGGGGAGAGCAGTACTTC.

This clone was recorded only once. The chain uses TRBV5-4 and TRBJ2-5, with TRBD1 matching 7 bases. V lost 4 bases and J lost 3; bases outside the gene matches: 6. This CDR3 is built from 14 residues. Germline-derived CDR1 and CDR2 are SGHNT and YYREEE (reference sequence). The CDR3 here is CASSRTGQKETQYF. The CDR3 DNA is TGTGCCAGCAGCAGAACGGGACAGAAAGAGACCCAGTACTTC. Together with reference TRBV5-4 and TRBJ2-5, the CDR3 gives the full variable domain: ETGVTQSPTHLIKTRGQQVTLRCSSQSGHNTVSWYQQALGQGPQFIFQYYREEENGRGNFPPRFSGLQFPNYSSELNVNALELDDSALYLCASSRTGQKETQYFGPGTRLLVL.

This clone was seen a single time. V and J are TRBV6-5 and TRBJ2-7; possible D gene TRBD2, 6 bases. CDR3 length: 14 residues. CDR1 and CDR2 from the germline V gene are MNHEY and SVGAGI. V was cut by 3 bases and J by 4 bases, with 13 bases left in between. This CDR3 reads CASSYSGGDYEQYF. CDR3 DNA: TGTGCCAGCAGTTATTCCGGCGGGGATTACGAGCAGTACTTC.

This chain joins TRBV19 and TRBJ1-6, with 12 bases matching TRBD1. The CDR3 is 15 residues long. The germline gives CDR1 LNHDA, CDR2 SQIVND (reference sequence). The CDR3 bases are TGTGCTTCAAATCGCCGGGACAGGGGGCTTTCACCCCTCCACTTT. It is translated as CASNRRDRGLSPLHF.

V gene TRBV5-1 combines with J gene TRBJ2-7; D perhaps matches TRBD2 (6 bases). The CDR3 spans 14 residues. CDR1 is SGHRS, CDR2 YFSETQ, per germline. V was pared by 10 bases and J by 0 bases, with 17 bases between. The CDR3 is CASTQSGGSYEQYF. The DNA for the CDR3 is TGCGCCTCCACCCAGTCCGGGGGCTCCTACGAGCAGTACTTC.

This sequence joins TRBV4-3 and TRBJ1-2; 8 bases map to TRBD1. Trimming cost V 0 bases and J 3 bases; bases outside gene matches: 3. Germline V gene data show CDR1 as LGHNA and CDR2 as YSLEER. This CDR3 is 15 amino acids long. CDR3 amino acids: CASSQDYRGDYGYTF. In DNA form, the CDR3 reads TGCGCCAGCAGCCAAGATTACAGGGGGGACTATGGCTACACCTTC.

The genes are TRBV4-3 and TRBJ2-1; 7 nucleotides align to TRBD2. The CDR3 sequence is 15 residues long. The germline CDR1 and CDR2 sequences are LGHNA and YSLEER. Trimming at V came to 0 bases and at J to 7 bases, leaving 6 bases not matched to a gene. CDR3 loop: CASSQDGSGDNEQFF. The CDR3 DNA follows: TGCGCCAGCAGCCAAGATGGGAGCGGGGATAATGAGCAGTTCTTC.

The genes are TRBV19 and TRBJ2-2; tentatively, D is TRBD2 (6 bases). The CDR3 length is 15 residues. The germline V and J ends were trimmed by 3 bases and 5 bases, with 13 bases remaining between them. Per germline, CDR1 LNHDA and CDR2 SQIVND (reference sequence). CDR3 sequence reads: CASSILGGDTGELFF. In nucleotides, the CDR3 is TGTGCCAGTAGTATTTTGGGGGGTGATACCGGGGAGCTGTTTTTT. The variable domain in full, completed from reference TRBV19 and TRBJ2-2, reads DGGITQSPKYLFRKEGQNVTLSCEQNLNHDAMYWYRQDPGQGLRLIYYSQIVNDFQKGDIAEGYSVSREKKESFPLTVTSAQKNPTAFYLCASSILGGDTGELFFGEGSRLTVL.

The chain has TRBV19 and TRBJ1-5, with D possibly being TRBD1 (6 bases). Trimming left V 0 bases short and J 7 bases short, with 13 bases between. CDR3 length: 15 residues. Germline CDR1 is LNHDA and CDR2 is SQIVND (reference sequence). The CDR3 region has the DNA TGTGCCAGTAGTATAGAGAAAGGGGGTCGACAGCCCCAGCATTTT. Its protein is CASSIEKGGRQPQHF.

The chain is built from TRBV12-3 or TRBV12-4 and TRBJ1-2; D is unresolved. Trimming took off 5 bases at V and 4 bases at J, with 8 bases between the two ends. This CDR3 region has 12 residues. The CDR3 sequence: CASSTSSYGYTF. Written as DNA, the CDR3 is TGTGCCAGCAGTACATCCAGCTATGGCTACACCTTC.

The chain combines TRBV9 with TRBJ1-1, with D possibly TRBD1 on 6 matching bases. CDR3 length: 17 residues. Germline V gives CDR1 SGDLS, CDR2 YYNGEE. V lost 0 bases, J lost 0 bases, and 15 bases lay in between. CDR3 protein: CASSVAQGHSMNTEAFF. CDR3 sequence (DNA): TGTGCCAGCAGCGTAGCACAGGGACACAGCATGAACACTGAAGCTTTCTTT.

The genes are TRBV5-1 and TRBJ2-7; 11 nucleotides align to TRBD1. The CDR3 has 15 amino acids. Germline lookup yields CDR1 SGHRS and CDR2 YFSETQ. With V trimmed by 0 bases and J by 4 bases, 3 bases remained unmatched. CDR3 in DNA: TGCGCCAGCAGCTTGGGCTGGGACAGGGGGTACGAGCAGTACTTC. Protein: CASSLGWDRGYEQYF.

The chain is built from TRBV12-3 or TRBV12-4 and TRBJ2-5, with 7 bases fitting TRBD2. The V gene end was trimmed by 4 bases and the J gene end by 6 bases; junction bases not matched to a gene: 5. The CDR3 is made up of 13 amino acids. CDR3 protein: CASSSGGRKTQYF. CDR3 in DNA: TGTGCCAGCAGTTCCGGGGGGAGGAAGACCCAGTACTTC.

This rearrangement joins TRBV28 to TRBJ2-3; 7 positions agree with TRBD2. This CDR3 has 14 residues. Germline loops: CDR1 MDHEN, CDR2 SYDVKM. CDR3 sequence: CSIGRGGGTDTQYF. CDR3 bases: TGTAGTATTGGGAGGGGAGGGGGCACAGATACGCAGTATTTT. The full variable domain, with the rest looked up from reference TRBV28 and TRBJ2-3, is DVKVTQSSRYLVKRTGEKVFLECVQDMDHENMFWYRQDPGLGLRLIYFSYDVKMKEKGDIPEGYSVSREKKERFSLILESASTNQTSMYLCSIGRGGGTDTQYFGPGTRLTVL.

The chain joins TRBV6-2 or TRBV6-3 to TRBJ1-4; D perhaps matches TRBD1 (6 bases). The germline V gene has CDR1 MNHEY and CDR2 SVGEGT. The ends were cut back, 5 bases at V and 6 bases at J, with 19 bases in the middle. The CDR3 extends over 16 amino acids. The CDR3 region is CASSRGSTQGHEKLFF. The CDR3 DNA sequence: TGTGCCAGCAGTAGAGGATCGACCCAGGGGCATGAAAAACTGTTTTTT.

The rearrangement joins TRBV7-9 to TRBJ2-7; D may be TRBD1 (5 bases). The CDR3 length is 14 residues. Germline V gives CDR1 SEHNR, CDR2 FQNEAQ (reference sequence). V was cut by 1 base and J by 0 bases, with 7 bases left in between. CDR3 loop: CASSLGQNSYEQYF. In DNA, the CDR3 is TGTGCCAGCAGCTTAGGACAGAACTCCTACGAGCAGTACTTC.

Here the CDR3 reads CASGTTAFGYTF. CDR3 sequence (DNA): TGTGCCAGCGGAACGACAGCTTTTGGCTACACCTTC. The rearrangement links TRBV7-9 to TRBJ1-2, with D maybe TRBD1 (5 bases). V lost 8 bases and J lost 7, with 14 bases in between. This CDR3 has 12 amino acids. Per germline, CDR1 SEHNR and CDR2 FQNEAQ (reference sequence).

This clone was seen a handful of times. The rearrangement links TRBV28 to TRBJ1-6; 7 bases fit TRBD1. V shed 10 bases and J 13 bases; nucleotides not matched to a gene: 10. The CDR3 runs to 12 residues. The germline gives CDR1 MDHEN, CDR2 SYDVKM. The CDR3 sequence: CATHTQGVPLHF. The DNA of the CDR3 is TGTGCCACGCACACCCAGGGGGTCCCCCTCCACTTT.

The rearrangement uses TRBV7-9 and TRBJ2-7; TRBD2 might be the D (6 bases). Germline V gene data show CDR1 as SEHNR and CDR2 as FQNEAQ (reference sequence). The CDR3 is 16 residues long. The germline V and J ends were trimmed by 5 bases and 0 bases, with 17 bases remaining between them. CDR3 in DNA: TGTGCCAGCAGCGCAGCCGGACTGACTAGCTCCTACGAGCAGTACTTC. Protein: CASSAAGLTSSYEQYF. The entire variable domain, with the rest obtained from reference TRBV7-9 and TRBJ2-7, is as follows: DTGVSQNPRHKITKRGQNVTFRCDPISEHNRLYWYRQTLGQGPEFLTYFQNEAQLEKSRLLSDRFSAERPKGSFSTLEIQRTEQGDSAMYLCASSAAGLTSSYEQYFGPGTRLTVT.

V is TRBV3-1 (or the pseudogene TRBV3-2) and J is TRBJ1-1; a weak D match, TRBD1 (6 bases). Germline-derived CDR1 and CDR2 are LGHDT and YNNKEL (reference sequence). V lost 1 base and J 3 bases, leaving 9 bases between the germline ends. This CDR3 region has 14 residues. CDR3 residues: CASSQAGVDTEAFF. In DNA form, the CDR3 reads TGTGCCAGCAGCCAAGCAGGGGTGGACACTGAAGCTTTCTTT.

The chain carries TRBV7-2 and TRBJ2-1; a possible D gene is TRBD2 (6 bases). Trimming pared 5 bases from V and 4 bases from J, leaving 21 bases between. In germline, CDR1 is SGHTA, CDR2 FQGNSA. This CDR3 region has 17 residues. The CDR3, as DNA: TGTGCCAGCAGCCCGCCCCCCCGGGACTCTTTATACAATGAGCAGTTCTTC. Protein sequence: CASSPPPRDSLYNEQFF. Combining the CDR3 with reference TRBV7-2 and TRBJ2-1 gives the whole variable domain GAGVSQSPSNKVTEKGKDVELRCDPISGHTALYWYRQSLGQGLEFLIYFQGNSAPDKSGLPSDRFSAERTGGSVSTLTIQRTQQEDSAVYLCASSPPPRDSLYNEQFFGPGTRLTVL.

The chain has TRBV30 and TRBJ1-2, with TRBD1 matching over 8 bases. V shed 3 bases and J 7 bases; nucleotides not matched to a gene: 13. CDR1 is GTSNPN and CDR2 is SVGIG in the germline V gene (reference sequence). CDR3 length: 15 residues. CDR3: CAWRVPGQVISGYTF. Written as DNA, the CDR3 is TGTGCCTGGAGAGTCCCGGGACAGGTCATTTCTGGCTACACCTTC.

The V and J genes are TRBV5-1 and TRBJ2-3, with a possible D match to TRBD1 (6 bases). Germline CDR1 and CDR2: SGHRS and YFSETQ. V lost 0 bases to trimming and J lost 3 bases, with 17 bases between them. The CDR3 totals 17 residues. In nucleotides, the CDR3 is TGCGCCAGCAGCTTGGTCCCCCCAGGGGTGAGGACAGATACGCAGTATTTT. Translated, it gives CASSLVPPGVRTDTQYF.

This clone was recorded only once. This rearrangement joins TRBV28 to TRBJ2-3; 9 bases match TRBD1. The CDR3 is made up of 16 amino acids. Germline CDR1 MDHEN, CDR2 SYDVKM. The V gene end was trimmed by 2 bases and the J gene end by 4 bases; junction bases not matched to a gene: 7. CDR3 amino acids: CASSLHPGQGPDTQYF. The DNA of the CDR3 is TGTGCCAGCAGTTTACATCCGGGACAGGGTCCAGATACGCAGTATTTT. Full variable domain (rest looked up from reference TRBV28 and TRBJ2-3): DVKVTQSSRYLVKRTGEKVFLECVQDMDHENMFWYRQDPGLGLRLIYFSYDVKMKEKGDIPEGYSVSREKKERFSLILESASTNQTSMYLCASSLHPGQGPDTQYFGPGTRLTVL.

This chain uses TRBV7-8 with TRBJ1-6, with a tentative D call TRBD1 (6 bases). V was clipped by 5 bases and J by 7 bases, with 21 bases between them. The CDR3 loop spans 17 amino acids. Per the germline V gene, CDR1 is SGHVS and CDR2 is FQNEAQ. CDR3 residues: CASSHPLSGQTNSPLHF. In nucleotides, the CDR3 is TGTGCCAGCAGCCACCCGTTAAGCGGACAGACAAATTCACCCCTCCACTTT.

This chain uses TRBV11-2 with TRBJ2-2; 8 bases match TRBD1. The length of the CDR3 is 16 residues. Looked up from germline, CDR1 is SGHAT and CDR2 is FQNNGV. V shed 1 base, J shed 3 bases, and the junction held 4 bases outside the gene matches. For the CDR3, the DNA is TGTGCCAGCAGCTTAGTTAGGACAGGGTACACCGGGGAGCTGTTTTTT. Residues: CASSLVRTGYTGELFF.

The chain couples TRBV2 to TRBJ2-7; the D gene is possibly TRBD1 (5 bases). The CDR3 has 12 residues. Per the germline V gene, CDR1 is SNHLY and CDR2 is FYNNEI. Trimming took 6 bases from V and 7 from J, leaving 13 bases between them. CDR3 DNA: TGTGCCAGCAGACAGGACGTATCTGAGCAGTACTTC. Translated: CASRQDVSEQYF.

The chain employs TRBV30 and TRBJ1-5, with TRBD1 matching over 8 bases. The CDR3 has 15 amino acids. Per the germline V gene, CDR1 is GTSNPN and CDR2 is SVGIG (reference sequence). The ends lost 2 bases at V and 6 bases at J; junction bases unmatched: 9. The CDR3 here is CAWSTGTGGGQPQHF. In nucleotides, the CDR3 is TGTGCCTGGAGTACCGGGACAGGCGGCGGTCAGCCCCAGCATTTT.

The chain couples TRBV7-8 to TRBJ2-1; a weak D match, TRBD2 (7 bases). This CDR3 contains 14 residues. Germline V gene sequence: CDR1 SGHVS, CDR2 FQNEAQ. V was clipped by 1 base and J by 12 bases, with 16 bases between them. Here the CDR3 DNA reads TGTGCCAGCAGCTTAGAAGGGGGGAGGGGTTCGCAGTTCTTC. It codes for CASSLEGGRGSQFF.

The chain combines TRBV11-3 with TRBJ2-2; maybe TRBD2 (6 bases). The CDR3 is made up of 16 amino acids. Trimming removed 5 bases at V and 2 bases at J, with 15 bases between. The germline V gene encodes CDR1 SGHNT and CDR2 YENEEA. The CDR3 DNA is TGTGCCAGCAGCCTCGGGTATAGCGGAAACACCGGGGAGCTGTTTTTT. This encodes CASSLGYSGNTGELFF. The variable domain in full, completed from reference TRBV11-3 and TRBJ2-2, reads EAGVVQSPRYKIIEKKQPVAFWCNPISGHNTLYWYLQNLGQGPELLIRYENEEAVDDSQLPKDRFSAERLKGVDSTLKIQPAELGDSAVYLCASSLGYSGNTGELFFGEGSRLTVL.